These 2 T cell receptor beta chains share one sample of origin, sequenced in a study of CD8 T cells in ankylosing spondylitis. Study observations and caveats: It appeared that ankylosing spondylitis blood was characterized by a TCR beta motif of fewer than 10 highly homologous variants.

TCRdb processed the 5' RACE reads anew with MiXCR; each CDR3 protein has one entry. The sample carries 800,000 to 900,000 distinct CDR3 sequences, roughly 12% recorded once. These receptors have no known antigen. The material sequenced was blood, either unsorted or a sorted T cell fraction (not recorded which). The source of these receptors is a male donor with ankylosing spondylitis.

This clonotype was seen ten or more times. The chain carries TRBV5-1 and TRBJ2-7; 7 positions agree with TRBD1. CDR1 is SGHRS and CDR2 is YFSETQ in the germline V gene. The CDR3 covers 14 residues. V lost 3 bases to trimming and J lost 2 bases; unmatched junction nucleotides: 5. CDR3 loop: CASSSTGPTYEQYF. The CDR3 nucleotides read TGCGCCAGCAGCTCGACAGGGCCCACCTACGAGCAGTACTTC.

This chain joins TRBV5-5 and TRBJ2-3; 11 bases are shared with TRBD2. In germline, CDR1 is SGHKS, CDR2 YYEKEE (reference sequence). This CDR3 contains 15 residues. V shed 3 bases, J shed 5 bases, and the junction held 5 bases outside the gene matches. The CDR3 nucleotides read TGTGCCAGCAGCTGGACTAGCGGGCACCGAGATACGCAGTATTTT. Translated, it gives CASSWTSGHRDTQYF.